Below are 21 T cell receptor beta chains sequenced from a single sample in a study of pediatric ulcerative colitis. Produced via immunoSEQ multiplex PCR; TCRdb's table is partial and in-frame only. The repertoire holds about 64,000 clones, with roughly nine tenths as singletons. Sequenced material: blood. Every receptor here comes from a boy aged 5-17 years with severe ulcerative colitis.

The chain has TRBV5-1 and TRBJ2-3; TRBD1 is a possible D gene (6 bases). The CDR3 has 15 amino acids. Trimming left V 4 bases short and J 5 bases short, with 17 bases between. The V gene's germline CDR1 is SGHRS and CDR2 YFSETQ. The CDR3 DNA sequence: TGCGCCAGCAGCAAAACCGGGACACGGGAAGATACGCAGTATTTT. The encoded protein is CASSKTGTREDTQYF.

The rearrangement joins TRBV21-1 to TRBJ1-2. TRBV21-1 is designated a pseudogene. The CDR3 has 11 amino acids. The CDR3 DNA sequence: TGTGCCAGCAGCAAGGACTATGGCTACACCTTC. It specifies CASSKDYGYTF.

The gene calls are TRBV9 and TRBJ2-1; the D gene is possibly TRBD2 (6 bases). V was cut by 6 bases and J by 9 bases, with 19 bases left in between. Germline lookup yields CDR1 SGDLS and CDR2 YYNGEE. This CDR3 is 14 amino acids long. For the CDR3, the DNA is TGTGCCAGCAACCGGGAGCCCGAAGGGAGTGAGCAGTTCTTC. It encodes CASNREPEGSEQFF.

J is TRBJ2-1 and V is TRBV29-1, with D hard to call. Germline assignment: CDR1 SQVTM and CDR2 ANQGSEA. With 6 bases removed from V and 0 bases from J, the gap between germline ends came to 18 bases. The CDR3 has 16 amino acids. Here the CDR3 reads CSVGPTEESSYNEQFF. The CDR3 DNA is TGCAGCGTAGGTCCGACCGAAGAGAGCTCCTACAATGAGCAGTTCTTC.

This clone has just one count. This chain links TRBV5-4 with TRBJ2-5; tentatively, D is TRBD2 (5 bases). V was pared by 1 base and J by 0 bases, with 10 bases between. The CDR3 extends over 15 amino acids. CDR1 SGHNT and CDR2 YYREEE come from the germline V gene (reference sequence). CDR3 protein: CASSLTRTYQETQYF. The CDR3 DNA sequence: TGTGCCAGCAGCTTGACTAGAACCTACCAAGAGACCCAGTACTTC. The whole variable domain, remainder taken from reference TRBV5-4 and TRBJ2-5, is ETGVTQSPTHLIKTRGQQVTLRCSSQSGHNTVSWYQQALGQGPQFIFQYYREEENGRGNFPPRFSGLQFPNYSSELNVNALELDDSALYLCASSLTRTYQETQYFGPGTRLLVL.

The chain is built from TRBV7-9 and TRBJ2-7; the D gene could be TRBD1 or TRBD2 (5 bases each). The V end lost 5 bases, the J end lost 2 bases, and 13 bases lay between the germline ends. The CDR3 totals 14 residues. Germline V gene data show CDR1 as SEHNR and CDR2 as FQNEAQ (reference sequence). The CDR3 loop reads CASSPPGTPYEQYF. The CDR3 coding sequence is TGTGCCAGCAGCCCACCCGGGACGCCCTACGAGCAGTACTTC. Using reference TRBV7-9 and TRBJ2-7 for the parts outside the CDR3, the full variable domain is DTGVSQNPRHKITKRGQNVTFRCDPISEHNRLYWYRQTLGQGPEFLTYFQNEAQLEKSRLLSDRFSAERPKGSFSTLEIQRTEQGDSAMYLCASSPPGTPYEQYFGPGTRLTVT.

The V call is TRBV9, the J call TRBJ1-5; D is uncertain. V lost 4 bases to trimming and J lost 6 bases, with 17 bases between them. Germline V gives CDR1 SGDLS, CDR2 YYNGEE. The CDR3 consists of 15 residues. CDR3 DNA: TGTGCCAGCAGCCCCTCCAGCCTTTTTAGTCAGCCCCAGCATTTT. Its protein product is CASSPSSLFSQPQHF.

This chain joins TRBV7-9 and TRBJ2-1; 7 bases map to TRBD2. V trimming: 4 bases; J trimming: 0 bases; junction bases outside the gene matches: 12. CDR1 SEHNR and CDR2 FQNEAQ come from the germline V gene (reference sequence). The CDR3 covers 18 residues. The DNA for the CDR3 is TGTGCCAGCAGCTCCGGGCGGGGGTACGGGAGCTCCTACAATGAGCAGTTCTTC. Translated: CASSSGRGYGSSYNEQFF.

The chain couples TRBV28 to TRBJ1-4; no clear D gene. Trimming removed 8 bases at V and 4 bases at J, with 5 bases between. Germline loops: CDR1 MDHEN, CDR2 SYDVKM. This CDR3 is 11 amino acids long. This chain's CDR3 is CASQNNEKLFF. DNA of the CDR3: TGTGCCAGCCAGAATAATGAAAAACTGTTTTTT. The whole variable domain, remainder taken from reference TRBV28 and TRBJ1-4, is DVKVTQSSRYLVKRTGEKVFLECVQDMDHENMFWYRQDPGLGLRLIYFSYDVKMKEKGDIPEGYSVSREKKERFSLILESASTNQTSMYLCASQNNEKLFFGSGTQLSVL.

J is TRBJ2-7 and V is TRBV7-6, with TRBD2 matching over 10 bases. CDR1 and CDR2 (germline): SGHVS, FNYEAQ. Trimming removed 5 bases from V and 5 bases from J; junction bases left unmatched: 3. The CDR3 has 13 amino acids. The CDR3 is CASSAGLADEQYF. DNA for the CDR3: TGTGCCAGCAGCGCAGGACTAGCGGACGAGCAGTACTTC. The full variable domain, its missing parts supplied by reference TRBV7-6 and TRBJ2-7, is GAGVSQSPRYKVTKRGQDVALRCDPISGHVSLYWYRQALGQGPEFLTYFNYEAQQDKSGLPNDRFSAERPEGSISTLTIQRTEQRDSAMYRCASSAGLADEQYFGPGTRLTVT.

The CDR3 bases are TGTGCCAGCAGCGGACCCGGGACTTTCAATGAGCAGTTCTTC. This sequence encodes CASSGPGTFNEQFF. This chain connects TRBV9 to TRBJ2-1; D is possibly TRBD2 (6 bases). Germline-derived CDR1 and CDR2 are SGDLS and YYNGEE. The V end was cut by 3 bases, the J end by 6 bases, with 13 bases between. This CDR3 has 14 residues.

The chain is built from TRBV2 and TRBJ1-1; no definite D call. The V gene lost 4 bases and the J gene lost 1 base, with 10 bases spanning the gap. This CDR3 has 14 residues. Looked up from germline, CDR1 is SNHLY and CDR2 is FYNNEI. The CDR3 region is CASSAGRSNTEAFF. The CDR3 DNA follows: TGTGCCAGCAGTGCAGGACGGTCGAACACTGAAGCTTTCTTT.

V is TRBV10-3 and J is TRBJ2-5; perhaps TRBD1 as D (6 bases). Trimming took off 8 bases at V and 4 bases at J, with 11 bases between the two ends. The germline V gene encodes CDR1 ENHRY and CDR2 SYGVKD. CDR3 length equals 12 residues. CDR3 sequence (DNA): TGTGCCATCGGGACATTTTTAGAGACCCAGTACTTC. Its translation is CAIGTFLETQYF.

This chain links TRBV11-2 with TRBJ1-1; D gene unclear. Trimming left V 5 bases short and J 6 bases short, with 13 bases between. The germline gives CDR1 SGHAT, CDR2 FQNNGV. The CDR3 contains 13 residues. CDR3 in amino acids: CASSPSVGPEAFF. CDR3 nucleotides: TGTGCCAGCAGCCCTAGCGTCGGCCCTGAAGCTTTCTTT. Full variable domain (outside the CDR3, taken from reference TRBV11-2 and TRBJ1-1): EAGVAQSPRYKIIEKRQSVAFWCNPISGHATLYWYQQILGQGPKLLIQFQNNGVVDDSQLPKDRFSAERLKGVDSTLKIQPAKLEDSAVYLCASSPSVGPEAFFGQGTRLTVV.

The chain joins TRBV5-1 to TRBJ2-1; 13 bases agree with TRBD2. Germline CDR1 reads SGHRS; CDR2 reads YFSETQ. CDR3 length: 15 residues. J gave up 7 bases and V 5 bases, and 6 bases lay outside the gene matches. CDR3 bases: TGCGCCAGCAGTCGGACTAGCGGGAGTCAGAATGAGCAGTTCTTC. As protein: CASSRTSGSQNEQFF. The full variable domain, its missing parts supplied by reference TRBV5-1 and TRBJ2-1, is KAGVTQTPRYLIKTRGQQVTLSCSPISGHRSVSWYQQTPGQGLQFLFEYFSETQRNKGNFPGRFSGRQFSNSRSEMNVSTLELGDSALYLCASSRTSGSQNEQFFGPGTRLTVL.

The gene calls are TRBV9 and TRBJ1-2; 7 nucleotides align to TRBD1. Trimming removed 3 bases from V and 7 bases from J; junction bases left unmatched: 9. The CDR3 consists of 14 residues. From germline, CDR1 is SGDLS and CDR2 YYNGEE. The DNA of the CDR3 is TGTGCCAGCAGCGCCACGGGACAGTCGCTTGGCTACACCTTC. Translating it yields CASSATGQSLGYTF.

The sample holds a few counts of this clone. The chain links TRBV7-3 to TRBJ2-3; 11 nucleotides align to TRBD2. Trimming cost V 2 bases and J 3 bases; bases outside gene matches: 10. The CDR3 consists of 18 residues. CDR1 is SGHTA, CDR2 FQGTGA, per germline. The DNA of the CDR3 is TGTGCCAGCAGCTTACGGCCGCGTAGCGGGAGGGGAACAGATACGCAGTATTTT. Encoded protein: CASSLRPRSGRGTDTQYF.

The CDR3 here is CASSDSPTGSQHEQFF. CDR3 bases: TGTGCCAGCAGTGACTCCCCGACAGGGTCTCAGCATGAGCAGTTCTTC. V usage is TRBV6-4 and J usage is TRBJ2-1; TRBD1 aligns across 7 bases. Trimming removed 0 bases from V and 8 bases from J; junction bases left unmatched: 10. Germline CDR1 is MRHNA and CDR2 is SNTAGT. This CDR3 has 16 amino acids.

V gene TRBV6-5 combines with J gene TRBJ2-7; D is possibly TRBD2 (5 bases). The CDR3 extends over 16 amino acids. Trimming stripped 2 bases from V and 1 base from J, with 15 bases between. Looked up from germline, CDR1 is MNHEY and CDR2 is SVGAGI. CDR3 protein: CASSYESGARSYEQYF. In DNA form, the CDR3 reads TGTGCCAGCAGTTACGAGAGCGGAGCAAGGTCCTACGAGCAGTACTTC.

DNA of the CDR3: TGTGCCAGCAGTAGACAGGGGGATAACTATGGCTACACCTTC. It yields the protein CASSRQGDNYGYTF. The chain uses TRBV6-6 and TRBJ1-2, with TRBD1 matching 9 bases. Germline loops: CDR1 MNHNY, CDR2 SVGAGI (reference sequence). Germline trimming cut 5 bases from V and 1 base from J; bases unmatched to any gene: 2. CDR3 length: 14 amino acids.

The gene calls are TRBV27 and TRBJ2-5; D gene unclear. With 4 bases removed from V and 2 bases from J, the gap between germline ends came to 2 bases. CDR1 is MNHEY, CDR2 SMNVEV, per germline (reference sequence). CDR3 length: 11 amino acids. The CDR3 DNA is TGTGCCAGCAGTTCACAAGAGACCCAGTACTTC. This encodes CASSSQETQYF.